One sample yielded the 28 T cell receptor beta chains listed below, sequenced in a study of response to subunit inactivated influenza vaccine. TCRdb passed the RT-PCR reads through MiXCR, listing each CDR3 protein once. Of about 570,000 distinct CDR3 sequences in the sample, 10% to 15% were seen once. The sequences come from PBMCs from blood, collected on the day of vaccination. The receptor source for this set is a man aged 50 or older who received an inactivated influenza vaccine.

V and J are TRBV9 and TRBJ1-5; D ambiguous. Germline V gene sequence: CDR1 SGDLS, CDR2 YYNGEE. This CDR3 has 16 residues. V shed 0 bases and J shed 2 bases, with 12 bases lying between them. The CDR3 region is CASSVGPGMGNQPQHF. The CDR3 DNA follows: TGTGCCAGCAGCGTAGGTCCGGGGATGGGCAATCAGCCCCAGCATTTT.

This clonotype was counted between two and nine times. The V and J genes are TRBV2 and TRBJ1-2; 12 bases align to TRBD1. Germline CDR1 SNHLY, CDR2 FYNNEI. Trimming removed 6 bases from V and 4 bases from J; junction bases left unmatched: 3. This CDR3 has 14 residues. CDR3 sequence reads: CASRGQGAVYGYTF. The DNA for the CDR3 is TGTGCCAGCAGGGGACAGGGGGCGGTCTATGGCTACACCTTC. The full variable domain, rest sourced from reference TRBV2 and TRBJ1-2, is EPEVTQTPSHQVTQMGQEVILRCVPISNHLYFYWYRQILGQKVEFLVSFYNNEISEKSEIFDDQFSVERPDGSNFTLKIRSTKLEDSAMYFCASRGQGAVYGYTFGSGTRLTVV.

The gene calls are TRBV20-1 and TRBJ1-2; D gene ambiguous. The V end was cut by 3 bases, the J end by 0 bases, with 8 bases between. CDR3 length: 13 residues. Germline V gives CDR1 DFQATT, CDR2 SNEGSKA (reference sequence). This chain's CDR3 is CSARTTANYGYTF. CDR3 DNA: TGCAGTGCTAGGACGACGGCTAACTATGGCTACACCTTC.

At least ten counts were recorded for this clonotype. The chain employs TRBV7-2 and TRBJ1-5; D unresolved. V was pared by 3 bases and J by 6 bases, with 15 bases between. The length of the CDR3 is 15 residues. Germline values: CDR1 SGHTA, CDR2 FQGNSA. Here the CDR3 reads CASSFGPSGGQPQHF. The CDR3 coding sequence is TGTGCCAGCAGCTTTGGTCCTAGTGGAGGTCAGCCCCAGCATTTT.

This clonotype was detected only a few times. The chain employs TRBV7-2 and TRBJ2-5; 8 bases agree with TRBD2. The CDR3 length is 17 residues. The V and J ends lost 5 bases and 5 bases, in that order; junction bases with no gene match: 16. In germline, CDR1 is SGHTA, CDR2 FQGNSA. CDR3 in amino acids: CASSPGGGLRSSETQYF. CDR3 coding DNA: TGTGCCAGCAGCCCCGGCGGGGGGTTAAGGAGTTCCGAGACCCAGTACTTC. Variable domain in full (rest from reference TRBV7-2 and TRBJ2-5): GAGVSQSPSNKVTEKGKDVELRCDPISGHTALYWYRQSLGQGLEFLIYFQGNSAPDKSGLPSDRFSAERTGGSVSTLTIQRTQQEDSAVYLCASSPGGGLRSSETQYFGPGTRLLVL.

This clonotype was recorded many times. The chain employs TRBV3-1 and TRBJ2-2; D is undetermined. Trimming stripped 4 bases from V and 6 bases from J, with 12 bases between. This CDR3 comprises 14 residues. Germline loops: CDR1 LGHDT, CDR2 YNNKEL (reference sequence). The CDR3 protein is CASSPRYTAGELFF. The CDR3, as DNA: TGTGCCAGCAGCCCCCGGTACACCGCCGGGGAGCTGTTTTTT.

This clonotype was seen repeatedly, ten times or more. J is TRBJ2-3 and V is TRBV12-3 or TRBV12-4, with D uncertain. The length of the CDR3 is 13 residues. V was shortened by 3 bases and J by 1 base, with 5 bases between the two germline ends. This CDR3 is CASSFRRTDTQYF. The CDR3 bases are TGTGCCAGCAGTTTTCGCCGCACAGATACGCAGTATTTT.

This chain joins TRBV10-3 and TRBJ2-3; the D gene is possibly TRBD2 (5 bases). Germline V gene sequence: CDR1 ENHRY, CDR2 SYGVKD. The CDR3 sequence is 13 residues long. V lost 3 bases and J 7 bases, leaving 11 bases between the germline ends. CDR3 sequence reads: CAISDDREYTQYF. For the CDR3, the DNA is TGTGCCATCAGTGACGATAGGGAGTATACGCAGTATTTT.

The chain couples TRBV6-5 to TRBJ2-3; the match to TRBD2 covers 8 bases. CDR3 size: 16 residues. Trimming cost V 5 bases and J 5 bases; bases outside gene matches: 12. CDR1 is MNHEY and CDR2 is SVGAGI in the germline V gene. CDR3 loop: CASSHTLAGELDTQYF. The CDR3 bases are TGTGCCAGCAGTCACACTCTAGCGGGCGAGTTAGATACGCAGTATTTT.

The chain employs TRBV10-3 and TRBJ2-3; tentatively, D is TRBD2 (7 bases). The CDR3 runs to 15 residues. V lost 3 bases and J lost 1, with 11 bases in between. Germline CDR1 ENHRY, CDR2 SYGVKD. For the CDR3, the DNA is TGTGCCATCAGTGACCCCGGGGGGCGCACAGATACGCAGTATTTT. As protein: CAISDPGGRTDTQYF.

The chain carries TRBV20-1 and TRBJ1-5; 8 bases agree with TRBD1. Trimming removed 2 bases from V and 7 bases from J; junction bases left unmatched: 7. Germline lookup yields CDR1 DFQATT and CDR2 SNEGSKA (reference sequence). This CDR3 comprises 14 residues. The CDR3 sequence: CSARRSQGAQPQHF. For the CDR3, the DNA is TGCAGTGCTAGAAGGTCGCAGGGGGCCCAGCCCCAGCATTTT.

This clonotype occurred a few times. V is TRBV28 and J is TRBJ2-7; 7 positions match TRBD1. The ends lost 5 bases at V and 1 base at J; junction bases unmatched: 14. This CDR3 has 17 residues. CDR1 is MDHEN, CDR2 SYDVKM, per germline. In DNA, the CDR3 is TGTGCCAGCAGTGAAATATCGGACAGGCCAAATTCCTACGAGCAGTACTTC. This gives the protein CASSEISDRPNSYEQYF.

The chain is built from TRBV5-5 and TRBJ1-1; TRBD1 matches 11 bases. Germline V gene data show CDR1 as SGHKS and CDR2 as YYEKEE (reference sequence). The V segment lost 2 bases and the J segment 4 bases; nucleotides outside the gene matches: 4. This CDR3 spans 15 amino acids. CDR3 coding DNA: TGTGCCAGCAGCTTAACCGGGACAGGGGGCACTGAAGCTTTCTTT. It specifies CASSLTGTGGTEAFF. The variable domain in full, completed from reference TRBV5-5 and TRBJ1-1, reads DAGVTQSPTHLIKTRGQQVTLRCSPISGHKSVSWYQQVLGQGPQFIFQYYEKEERGRGNFPDRFSARQFPNYSSELNVNALLLGDSALYLCASSLTGTGGTEAFFGQGTRLTVV.

At least ten counts were recorded for this clonotype. This CDR3 is CASSSGTVGPGELFF. CDR3 coding DNA: TGTGCCAGCAGCAGTGGGACAGTCGGTCCCGGGGAGCTGTTTTTT. The chain employs TRBV11-2 and TRBJ2-2; 7 bases map to TRBD1. This CDR3 is 15 amino acids long. The V gene end was trimmed by 5 bases and the J gene end by 6 bases; junction bases not matched to a gene: 9. CDR1 is SGHAT and CDR2 is FQNNGV in the germline V gene.

The chain employs TRBV3-1 and TRBJ2-1; the D call may be TRBD1 or TRBD2 (6 bases each). CDR1 and CDR2 from the germline V gene are LGHDT and YNNKEL (reference sequence). Trimming stripped 2 bases from V and 7 bases from J, with 21 bases between. The CDR3 has 17 residues. CDR3 amino acids: CASSQRGSLGGRNEQFF. DNA of the CDR3: TGTGCCAGCAGCCAACGTGGCTCGTTGGGGGGCCGGAATGAGCAGTTCTTC.

This clonotype appeared a few times. The V gene is TRBV27, the J gene TRBJ1-5; 10 bases fit TRBD1. V shed 5 bases, J shed 2 bases, and the junction held 9 bases outside the gene matches. The CDR3 extends over 17 amino acids. Germline V gives CDR1 MNHEY, CDR2 SMNVEV (reference sequence). Here the CDR3 reads CASSMIPGTGGNQPQHF. The DNA of the CDR3 is TGTGCCAGCAGTATGATCCCGGGGACAGGGGGCAATCAGCCCCAGCATTTT.

The chain recombines TRBV10-3 with TRBJ2-7; TRBD1 matches 8 bases. The germline gives CDR1 ENHRY, CDR2 SYGVKD. V was pared by 10 bases and J by 6 bases, with 5 bases of the junction left unmatched. This CDR3 spans 11 amino acids. The CDR3 nucleotides read TGTGCCACCGGGACAGGAGGCGAGCAGTACTTC. The encoded protein is CATGTGGEQYF.

The chain employs TRBV12-3 or TRBV12-4 and TRBJ2-5; D perhaps matches TRBD1 (5 bases). CDR3 length equals 14 residues. V was trimmed by 2 bases and J by 7 bases, leaving 14 bases between them. The CDR3: CASSLKDNLGTQYF. The CDR3 nucleotides read TGTGCCAGCAGTTTAAAGGACAACCTAGGGACCCAGTACTTC.

The table lists this clonotype with many counts. This chain joins TRBV7-9 and TRBJ2-3; D not certain. Germline CDR1 SEHNR, CDR2 FQNEAQ (reference sequence). V was shortened by 2 bases and J by 0 bases, with 6 bases between the two germline ends. CDR3 length equals 14 residues. CDR3 sequence reads: CASSLSQSTDTQYF. The CDR3 region has the DNA TGTGCCAGCAGCTTATCACAGAGCACAGATACGCAGTATTTT.

The rearrangement links TRBV5-1 to TRBJ2-1; D perhaps matches TRBD2 (6 bases). This CDR3 has 15 residues. The germline V gene has CDR1 SGHRS and CDR2 YFSETQ. With 2 bases removed from V and 5 bases from J, the gap between germline ends came to 14 bases. CDR3 loop: CASSFVATRNNEQFF. CDR3 nucleotides: TGCGCCAGCAGCTTTGTCGCGACTAGGAACAATGAGCAGTTCTTC.

This clonotype was observed at least ten times. V and J are TRBV12-3 or TRBV12-4 and TRBJ2-3; D may be TRBD1 (5 bases). The CDR3 is 15 amino acids. Trimming shortened V by 2 bases and J by 4 bases, and 13 bases separated the two germline ends. In nucleotides, the CDR3 is TGTGCCAGCAGTTTAATTCCAGGGTGGGCAGATACGCAGTATTTT. Encoded protein: CASSLIPGWADTQYF.

This chain links TRBV11-2 with TRBJ2-5; the match to TRBD2 covers 10 bases. This CDR3 has 17 residues. Germline V gene lookup returns CDR1 SGHAT and CDR2 FQNNGV. Unmatched junction bases numbered 8, after V lost 3 bases and J lost 1 base. The CDR3 sequence is CASSLAPSGSGQETQYF. Here the CDR3 DNA reads TGTGCCAGCAGCTTGGCCCCTAGCGGGAGCGGCCAAGAGACCCAGTACTTC. The variable domain in full, completed from reference TRBV11-2 and TRBJ2-5, reads EAGVAQSPRYKIIEKRQSVAFWCNPISGHATLYWYQQILGQGPKLLIQFQNNGVVDDSQLPKDRFSAERLKGVDSTLKIQPAKLEDSAVYLCASSLAPSGSGQETQYFGPGTRLLVL.

This clonotype has a handful of counts. The rearrangement uses TRBV4-2 and TRBJ1-6; D remains ambiguous. V lost 0 bases to trimming and J lost 5 bases, with 11 bases between them. This CDR3 spans 16 amino acids. Germline CDR1 and CDR2: LGHNA and YNFKEQ. Here the CDR3 reads CASSQERRGNNSPLHF. The DNA for the CDR3 is TGTGCCAGCAGCCAAGAACGACGAGGCAATAATTCACCCCTCCACTTT.

The table lists this clonotype with many counts. This chain links TRBV5-1 with TRBJ2-2; D call uncertain. Trimming pared 2 bases from V and 7 bases from J, leaving 6 bases between. The germline V gene has CDR1 SGHRS and CDR2 YFSETQ. This CDR3 is built from 12 residues. The CDR3 loop reads CASSFDVGELFF. The CDR3 region has the DNA TGCGCCAGCAGCTTCGACGTCGGGGAGCTGTTTTTT.

This clonotype was seen a few times. The rearrangement uses TRBV15 and TRBJ2-5, with 8 bases aligning to TRBD1. The CDR3 is 19 amino acids. Losses at the gene ends were 5 bases for V and 4 bases for J; bases not matched to a gene: 21. The germline gives CDR1 LNHNV, CDR2 YYDKDF (reference sequence). The CDR3 DNA reads as TGTGCCACCAGCTTACCGGACAGGGTCATACTTTTACAAGGAGAGACCCAGTACTTC. Its translation is CATSLPDRVILLQGETQYF.

The genes are TRBV7-9 and TRBJ2-3, with 9 positions matching TRBD2. The germline CDR1 and CDR2 sequences are SEHNR and FQNEAQ (reference sequence). The CDR3 totals 16 residues. With 0 bases clipped from V and 2 bases from J, the junction kept 3 bases outside the gene matches. CDR3 sequence (DNA): TGTGCCAGCAGCTTAGCTCCGGGACTAGCCACAGATACGCAGTATTTT. Its protein is CASSLAPGLATDTQYF.

This clonotype was picked up a small number of times. This sequence joins TRBV5-1 and TRBJ1-1; 9 positions match TRBD1. The V and J ends lost 2 bases and 3 bases, in that order; junction bases with no gene match: 8. Germline assignment: CDR1 SGHRS and CDR2 YFSETQ. The CDR3 sequence is 16 residues long. CDR3 bases: TGCGCCAGCAGCTTCAACTTCGGGACAGGGTACACTGAAGCTTTCTTT. Protein sequence: CASSFNFGTGYTEAFF.

This chain joins TRBV27 and TRBJ2-7; no reliable D call. The CDR3 sequence is 16 residues long. CDR1 is MNHEY and CDR2 is SMNVEV in the germline V gene (reference sequence). The germline V and J ends were trimmed by 0 bases and 3 bases, with 15 bases remaining between them. The CDR3 DNA is TGTGCCAGCAGTTTATCAATCAGCCGAGGTGACTACGAGCAGTACTTC. Translated: CASSLSISRGDYEQYF.